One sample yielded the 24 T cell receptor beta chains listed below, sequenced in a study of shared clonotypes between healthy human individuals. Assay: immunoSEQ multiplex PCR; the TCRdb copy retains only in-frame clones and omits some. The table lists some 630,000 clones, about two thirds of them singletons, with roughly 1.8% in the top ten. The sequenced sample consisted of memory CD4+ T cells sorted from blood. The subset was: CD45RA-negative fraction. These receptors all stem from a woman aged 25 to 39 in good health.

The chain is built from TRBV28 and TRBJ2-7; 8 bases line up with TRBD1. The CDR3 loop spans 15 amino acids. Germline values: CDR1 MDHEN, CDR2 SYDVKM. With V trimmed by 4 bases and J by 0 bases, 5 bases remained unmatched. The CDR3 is CASSWDRRVSYEQYF. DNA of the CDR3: TGTGCCAGCAGTTGGGACAGGAGAGTCTCCTACGAGCAGTACTTC.

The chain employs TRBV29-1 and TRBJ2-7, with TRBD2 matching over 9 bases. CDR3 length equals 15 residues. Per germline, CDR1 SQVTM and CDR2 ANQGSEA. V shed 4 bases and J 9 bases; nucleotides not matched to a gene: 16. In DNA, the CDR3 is TGCAGCGTTGTAGTCGCGCTAGCGGGACCCGGAGGGCAGTACTTC. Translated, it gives CSVVVALAGPGGQYF.

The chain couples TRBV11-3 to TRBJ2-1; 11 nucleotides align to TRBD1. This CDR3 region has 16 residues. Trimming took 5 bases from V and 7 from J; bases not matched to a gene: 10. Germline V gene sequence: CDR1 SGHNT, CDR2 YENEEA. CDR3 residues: CASSPGQGAGGNEQFF. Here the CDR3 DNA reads TGTGCCAGCAGCCCCGGACAGGGGGCAGGAGGGAATGAGCAGTTCTTC.

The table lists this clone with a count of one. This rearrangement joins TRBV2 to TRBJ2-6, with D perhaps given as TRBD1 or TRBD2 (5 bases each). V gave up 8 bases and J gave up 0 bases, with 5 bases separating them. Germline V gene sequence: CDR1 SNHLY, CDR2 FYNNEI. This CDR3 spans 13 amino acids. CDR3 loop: CASGGSGANVLTF. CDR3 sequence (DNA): TGTGCCAGCGGGGGCTCTGGGGCCAACGTCCTGACTTTC.

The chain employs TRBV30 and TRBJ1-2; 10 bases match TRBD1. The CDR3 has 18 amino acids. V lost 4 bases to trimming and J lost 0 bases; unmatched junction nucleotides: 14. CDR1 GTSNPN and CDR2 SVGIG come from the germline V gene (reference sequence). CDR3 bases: TGTGCCTGGAAAGACAGGGGGCCCCGCTCTCGTACTAACTATGGCTACACCTTC. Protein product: CAWKDRGPRSRTNYGYTF.

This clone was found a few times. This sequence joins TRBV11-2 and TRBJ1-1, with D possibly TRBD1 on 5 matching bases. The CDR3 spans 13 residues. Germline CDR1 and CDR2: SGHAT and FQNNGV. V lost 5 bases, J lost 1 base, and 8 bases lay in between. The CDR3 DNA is TGTGCCAGCAGCATCGACAGGAACACTGAAGCTTTCTTT. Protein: CASSIDRNTEAFF. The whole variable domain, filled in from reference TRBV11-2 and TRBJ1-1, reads EAGVAQSPRYKIIEKRQSVAFWCNPISGHATLYWYQQILGQGPKLLIQFQNNGVVDDSQLPKDRFSAERLKGVDSTLKIQPAKLEDSAVYLCASSIDRNTEAFFGQGTRLTVV.

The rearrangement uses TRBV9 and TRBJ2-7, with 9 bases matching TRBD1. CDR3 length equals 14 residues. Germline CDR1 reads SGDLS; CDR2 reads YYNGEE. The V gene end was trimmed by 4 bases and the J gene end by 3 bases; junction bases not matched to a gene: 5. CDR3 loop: CASSPSGQGYEQYF. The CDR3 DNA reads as TGTGCCAGCAGCCCCTCGGGACAGGGCTACGAGCAGTACTTC.

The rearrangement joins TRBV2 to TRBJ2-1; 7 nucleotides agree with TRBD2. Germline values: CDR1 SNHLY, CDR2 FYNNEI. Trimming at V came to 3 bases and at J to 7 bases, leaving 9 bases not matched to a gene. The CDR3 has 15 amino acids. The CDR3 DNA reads TGTGCCAGCAGTGATGGGGGAGGGCCAATGAATGAGCAGTTCTTC. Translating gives CASSDGGGPMNEQFF.

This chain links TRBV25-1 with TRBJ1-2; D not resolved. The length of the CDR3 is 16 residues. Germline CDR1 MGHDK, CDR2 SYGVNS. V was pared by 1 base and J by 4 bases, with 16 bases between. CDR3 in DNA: TGTGCCAGCAGTGAATTTGGGCGCGACCTTGGCTATGGCTACACCTTC. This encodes CASSEFGRDLGYGYTF.

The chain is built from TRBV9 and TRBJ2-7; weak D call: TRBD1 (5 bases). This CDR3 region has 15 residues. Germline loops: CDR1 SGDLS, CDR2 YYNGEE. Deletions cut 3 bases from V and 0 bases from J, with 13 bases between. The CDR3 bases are TGTGCCAGCAGCGCGACAGCGACCCTCTCCTACGAGCAGTACTTC. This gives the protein CASSATATLSYEQYF. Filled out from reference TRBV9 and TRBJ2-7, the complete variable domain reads DSGVTQTPKHLITATGQRVTLRCSPRSGDLSVYWYQQSLDQGLQFLIQYYNGEERAKGNILERFSAQQFPDLHSELNLSSLELGDSALYFCASSATATLSYEQYFGPGTRLTVT.

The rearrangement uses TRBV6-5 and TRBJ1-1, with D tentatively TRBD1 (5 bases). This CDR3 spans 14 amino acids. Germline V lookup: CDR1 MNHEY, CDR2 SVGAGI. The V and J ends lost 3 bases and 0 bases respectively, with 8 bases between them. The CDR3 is CASSYWGVNTEAFF. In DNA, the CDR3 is TGTGCCAGCAGTTATTGGGGGGTGAACACTGAAGCTTTCTTT.

The CDR3 reads CASSGQAGTYEQYF. For the CDR3, the DNA is TGCGCCAGCAGTGGACAGGCTGGAACCTACGAGCAGTACTTC. The V and J genes are TRBV10-2 and TRBJ2-7; D might be TRBD1 (6 bases). V lost 4 bases and J 2 bases, leaving 12 bases between the germline ends. Germline V CDR1 and CDR2: WSHSY, SAAADI. The CDR3 covers 14 residues.

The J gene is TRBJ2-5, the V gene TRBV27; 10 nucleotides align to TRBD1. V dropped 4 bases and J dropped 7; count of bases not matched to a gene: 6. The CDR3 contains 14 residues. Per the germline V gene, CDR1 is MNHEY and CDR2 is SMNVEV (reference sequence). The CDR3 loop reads CASSSGQGLGTQYF. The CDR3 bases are TGTGCCAGCAGTTCGGGACAGGGGTTGGGGACCCAGTACTTC.

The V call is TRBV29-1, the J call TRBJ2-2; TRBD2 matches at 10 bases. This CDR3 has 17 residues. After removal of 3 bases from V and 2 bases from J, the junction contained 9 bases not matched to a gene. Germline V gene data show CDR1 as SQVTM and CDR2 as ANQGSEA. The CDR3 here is CSVEASGRDVNTGELFF. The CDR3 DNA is TGCAGCGTTGAGGCTAGCGGGAGAGACGTTAACACCGGGGAGCTGTTTTTT.

For the CDR3, the DNA is TGTGCCAGCAGCTCACATACAACAGGATCCGATGAGCAGTTCTTC. This gives the protein CASSSHTTGSDEQFF. The chain couples TRBV7-9 to TRBJ2-1; TRBD1 is a possible D gene (5 bases). The V and J ends lost 4 bases and 8 bases respectively, with 18 bases between them. CDR1 and CDR2 from the germline V gene are SEHNR and FQNEAQ (reference sequence). The CDR3 runs to 15 residues.

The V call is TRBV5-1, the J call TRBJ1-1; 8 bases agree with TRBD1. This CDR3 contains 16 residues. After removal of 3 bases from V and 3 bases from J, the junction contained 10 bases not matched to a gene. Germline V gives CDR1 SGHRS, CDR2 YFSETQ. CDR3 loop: CASSSYRTGFDTEAFF. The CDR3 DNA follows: TGCGCCAGCAGCTCCTATCGGACAGGGTTTGACACTGAAGCTTTCTTT.

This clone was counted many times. CDR3 sequence (DNA): TGTGCCACCAGTACAGCAACTAATGAAAAACTGTTTTTT. Its translation: CATSTATNEKLFF. The gene calls are TRBV15 and TRBJ1-4; unclear D gene. The V gene's germline CDR1 is LNHNV and CDR2 YYDKDF (reference sequence). The CDR3 is made up of 13 amino acids. With 6 bases removed from V and 0 bases from J, the gap between germline ends came to 5 bases.

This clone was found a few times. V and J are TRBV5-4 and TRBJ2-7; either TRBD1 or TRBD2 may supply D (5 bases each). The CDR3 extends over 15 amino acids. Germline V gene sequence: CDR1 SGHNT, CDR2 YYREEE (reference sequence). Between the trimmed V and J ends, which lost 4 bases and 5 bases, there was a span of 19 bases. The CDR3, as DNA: TGTGCCAGCAGCCCCGGGACGAACTCCCACCACGAGCAGTACTTC. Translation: CASSPGTNSHHEQYF.

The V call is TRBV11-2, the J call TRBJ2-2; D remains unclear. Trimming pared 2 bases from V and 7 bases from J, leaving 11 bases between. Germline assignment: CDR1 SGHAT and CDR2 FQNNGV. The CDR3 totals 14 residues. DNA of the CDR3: TGTGCCAGCAGCTTAAATGCTAACCTCGGGGAGCTGTTTTTT. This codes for CASSLNANLGELFF.

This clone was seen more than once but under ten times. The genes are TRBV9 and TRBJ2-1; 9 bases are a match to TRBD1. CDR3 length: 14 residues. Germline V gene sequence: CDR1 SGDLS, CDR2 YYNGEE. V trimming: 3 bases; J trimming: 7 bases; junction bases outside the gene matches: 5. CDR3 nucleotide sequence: TGTGCCAGCAGCGCTACAGGGGGCATAAATGAGCAGTTCTTC. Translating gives CASSATGGINEQFF.

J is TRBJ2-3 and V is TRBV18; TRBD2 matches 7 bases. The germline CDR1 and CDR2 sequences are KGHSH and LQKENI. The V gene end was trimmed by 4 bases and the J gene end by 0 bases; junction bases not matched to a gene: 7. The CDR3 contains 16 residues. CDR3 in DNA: TGTGCCAGCTCACACAACACGGGGGGAAGCACAGATACGCAGTATTTT. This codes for CASSHNTGGSTDTQYF.

The CDR3 loop reads CASSLDGLAGIRDEQYF. Here the CDR3 DNA reads TGTGCCAGCAGCTTAGACGGACTAGCGGGAATTCGGGACGAGCAGTACTTC. The genes are TRBV5-4 and TRBJ2-7; TRBD2 agrees at 12 bases. CDR1 is SGHNT, CDR2 YYREEE, per germline (reference sequence). CDR3 length equals 17 residues. With 2 bases clipped from V and 5 bases from J, the junction kept 11 bases outside the gene matches.

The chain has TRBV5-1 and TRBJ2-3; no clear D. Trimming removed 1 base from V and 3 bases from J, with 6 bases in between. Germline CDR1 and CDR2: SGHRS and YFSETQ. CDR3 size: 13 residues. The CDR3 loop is CASSLLGTDTQYF. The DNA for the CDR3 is TGCGCCAGCAGCTTGCTGGGAACAGATACGCAGTATTTT.

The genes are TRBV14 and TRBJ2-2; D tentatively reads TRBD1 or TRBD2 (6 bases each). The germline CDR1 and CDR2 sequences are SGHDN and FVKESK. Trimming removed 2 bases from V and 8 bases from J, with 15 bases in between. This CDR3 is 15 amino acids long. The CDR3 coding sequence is TGTGCCAGCAGCCAAAATACCGGGGGCGCGGGGGAGCTGTTTTTT. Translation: CASSQNTGGAGELFF.